Listed below are T cell receptor beta chains from one sample, sequenced in a study of PD-L1 blockade in urothelial cancer. Sequencing used immunoSEQ multiplex PCR; TCRdb keeps in-frame clones, though not all of them. This sample has 120,000 or so clones, with roughly 83% found just once. The starting material was PBMCs, obtained around atezolizumab (anti-PD-L1) treatment. These receptors originate from a man aged 45-65 years with urothelial cancer. Each CDR3 is given with its conserved first and last residue. Each record gives: V gene, clone size, J gene, D gene, CDR3 protein, CDR3 DNA. D genes are given only for firm matches. Only part of the rows carry a size: once, few, many, or a class if the clone is expanded.

v_call: TRBV6-5
clone_size: NA
j_call: TRBJ2-5
d_call: TRBD2
cdr3_aa: CASRPGLADQTQYF
cdr3_nt: TGTGCCAGCAGACCCGGACTAGCGGACCAGACCCAGTACTTC

v_call: TRBV25-1
clone_size: many
j_call: TRBJ2-7
d_call: TRBD2
cdr3_aa: CASSAFREVYEQYF
cdr3_nt: TGTGCCAGCAGTGCCTTCCGGGAGGTCTACGAGCAGTACTTC

v_call: TRBV28
clone_size: NA
j_call: TRBJ1-3
d_call: NA
cdr3_aa: CASRSRRMGRNSGNTIYF
cdr3_nt: TGTGCCAGCAGAAGTAGGCGTATGGGCCGCAACTCTGGAAACACCATATATTTT

v_call: TRBV7-7
clone_size: NA
j_call: TRBJ2-5
d_call: NA
cdr3_aa: CASTPLQGETQYF
cdr3_nt: TGTGCTAGCACGCCACTTCAGGGAGAGACCCAGTACTTC

v_call: TRBV7-2
clone_size: NA
j_call: TRBJ2-7
d_call: TRBD2
cdr3_aa: CASSLEGTSGGEQYF
cdr3_nt: TGTGCCAGCAGCTTAGAGGGGACTAGCGGGGGCGAGCAGTACTTC

v_call: TRBV7-8
clone_size: NA
j_call: TRBJ2-1
d_call: TRBD2
cdr3_aa: CASSLGFSGSSYNEQFF
cdr3_nt: TGTGCCAGCAGCTTAGGGTTTAGCGGGAGCTCCTACAATGAGCAGTTCTTC

v_call: TRBV30
clone_size: NA
j_call: TRBJ2-5
d_call: NA
cdr3_aa: CAWNRGPRETQYF
cdr3_nt: TGTGCCTGGAACCGAGGGCCCCGGGAGACCCAGTACTTC

v_call: TRBV7-3
clone_size: NA
j_call: TRBJ1-4
d_call: TRBD1
cdr3_aa: CASSPRDRGQTTNEKLFF
cdr3_nt: TGTGCCAGCAGCCCCCGGGACAGGGGGCAGACAACTAATGAAAAACTGTTTTTT

v_call: TRBV7-9
clone_size: few
j_call: TRBJ1-4
d_call: NA
cdr3_aa: CASSLGGSANEKLFF
cdr3_nt: TGTGCCAGCAGCTTAGGGGGCTCGGCTAATGAAAAACTGTTTTTT

v_call: TRBV6-1
clone_size: once
j_call: TRBJ2-1
d_call: TRBD2
cdr3_aa: CASSDELAGVGEFF
cdr3_nt: TGTGCCAGCAGTGATGAACTAGCGGGAGTCGGGGAGTTCTTC

v_call: TRBV9
clone_size: NA
j_call: TRBJ1-1
d_call: NA
cdr3_aa: CASSEAGRNTEAFF
cdr3_nt: TGTGCCAGCAGCGAGGCAGGGCGGAACACTGAAGCTTTCTTT

v_call: TRBV6-5
clone_size: few
j_call: TRBJ2-5
d_call: TRBD2
cdr3_aa: CASSRTSGTAETQYF
cdr3_nt: TGTGCCAGCAGTAGGACTAGCGGGACAGCGGAGACCCAGTACTTC

v_call: TRBV11-2
clone_size: once
j_call: TRBJ1-3
d_call: TRBD1
cdr3_aa: CASSWGQSSGNTIYF
cdr3_nt: TGTGCCAGCAGCTGGGGACAGAGCTCTGGAAACACCATATATTTT

v_call: TRBV6-1
clone_size: NA
j_call: TRBJ2-2
d_call: NA
cdr3_aa: CASSGDGGIGELFF
cdr3_nt: TGTGCCAGCAGCGGGGACGGGGGAATCGGGGAGCTGTTTTTT

v_call: TRBV15
clone_size: few
j_call: TRBJ1-2
d_call: NA
cdr3_aa: CATSVSPQDGYTF
cdr3_nt: TGTGCCACCAGCGTGAGCCCGCAGGATGGCTACACCTTC

v_call: TRBV5-1
clone_size: NA
j_call: TRBJ2-3
d_call: TRBD1
cdr3_aa: CASSSQGTDTQYF
cdr3_nt: TGCGCCAGCAGCTCACAGGGGACAGATACGCAGTATTTT

v_call: TRBV20-1
clone_size: NA
j_call: TRBJ1-2
d_call: NA
cdr3_aa: CSARGAYGYTF
cdr3_nt: TGCAGTGCTAGAGGGGCCTATGGCTACACCTTC

v_call: TRBV28
clone_size: NA
j_call: TRBJ2-7
d_call: TRBD2
cdr3_aa: CASSLFGTILSYEQYF
cdr3_nt: TGTGCCAGCAGTTTATTCGGGACTATCCTATCCTACGAGCAGTACTTC

v_call: TRBV6-5
clone_size: NA
j_call: TRBJ2-7
d_call: TRBD2
cdr3_aa: CASSRPGTNTYEQYF
cdr3_nt: TGTGCCAGCAGCCGCCCCGGGACTAACACCTACGAGCAGTACTTC

v_call: TRBV5-1
clone_size: NA
j_call: TRBJ1-1
d_call: NA
cdr3_aa: CASTPSGTWNTEAFF
cdr3_nt: TGCGCCAGCACCCCATCCGGGACATGGAACACTGAAGCTTTCTTT

v_call: TRBV28
clone_size: NA
j_call: TRBJ2-1
d_call: NA
cdr3_aa: CASRGAGPLGEQFF
cdr3_nt: TGTGCCAGCAGGGGAGCGGGCCCCCTCGGGGAGCAGTTCTTC

v_call: TRBV29-1
clone_size: NA
j_call: TRBJ2-5
d_call: TRBD2
cdr3_aa: CSVPLAGGGTQYF
cdr3_nt: TGCAGCGTTCCGCTAGCGGGAGGGGGGACCCAGTACTTC

v_call: TRBV10-3
clone_size: NA
j_call: TRBJ2-2
d_call: NA
cdr3_aa: CAISESKIRNTGELFF
cdr3_nt: TGTGCCATCAGTGAGTCGAAAATCAGGAACACCGGGGAGCTGTTTTTT

v_call: TRBV7-3
clone_size: NA
j_call: TRBJ2-3
d_call: NA
cdr3_aa: CASSSPSASTDTQYF
cdr3_nt: TGTGCCAGCAGCTCTCCTAGCGCGAGCACAGATACGCAGTATTTT

v_call: TRBV18
clone_size: NA
j_call: TRBJ2-1
d_call: NA
cdr3_aa: CASSPMSRTARETSYNEQFF
cdr3_nt: TGTGCCAGCTCACCAATGTCGAGAACAGCCCGAGAAACCTCCTACAATGAGCAGTTCTTC

v_call: TRBV19
clone_size: NA
j_call: TRBJ2-7
d_call: TRBD2
cdr3_aa: CASSAKTSGTHYEQYF
cdr3_nt: TGTGCCAGTAGTGCAAAGACTAGCGGGACCCACTACGAGCAGTACTTC

v_call: TRBV29-1
clone_size: NA
j_call: TRBJ1-3
d_call: TRBD1
cdr3_aa: CSATGGYSGNTIYF
cdr3_nt: TGCAGCGCCACAGGGGGGTATTCTGGAAACACCATATATTTT

v_call: TRBV6-1
clone_size: NA
j_call: TRBJ2-2
d_call: TRBD2
cdr3_aa: CASRGLAGGEGELFF
cdr3_nt: TGTGCCAGCAGAGGACTAGCGGGGGGGGAGGGGGAGCTGTTTTTT

v_call: TRBV10-3
clone_size: NA
j_call: TRBJ1-1
d_call: TRBD1
cdr3_aa: CAIRKGLQGGNTEAFF
cdr3_nt: TGTGCCATCAGGAAGGGTCTCCAGGGGGGTAACACTGAAGCTTTCTTT

v_call: TRBV5-1
clone_size: NA
j_call: TRBJ2-1
d_call: TRBD2
cdr3_aa: CASSLGPGLKYNEQFF
cdr3_nt: TGCGCCAGCAGCTTGGGCCCGGGACTAAAGTACAATGAGCAGTTCTTC

v_call: TRBV6-5
clone_size: NA
j_call: TRBJ1-3
d_call: NA
cdr3_aa: CASRRGFAGNTIYF
cdr3_nt: TGTGCCAGCAGGAGGGGGTTCGCTGGAAACACCATATATTTT

v_call: TRBV6-6
clone_size: NA
j_call: TRBJ2-1
d_call: TRBD2
cdr3_aa: CASITSGHSNNEQFF
cdr3_nt: TGTGCCAGCATTACTAGCGGCCATTCCAACAATGAGCAGTTCTTC

v_call: TRBV7-3
clone_size: NA
j_call: TRBJ2-1
d_call: TRBD2
cdr3_aa: CASSSQAGGNEQFF
cdr3_nt: TGTGCCAGCAGCTCTCAAGCGGGAGGCAATGAGCAGTTCTTC

v_call: TRBV23-1
clone_size: NA
j_call: TRBJ2-7
d_call: TRBD1
cdr3_aa: CAPNSRTGGFYEQYF
cdr3_nt: TGCGCCCCAAATAGTAGAACAGGGGGCTTTTACGAGCAGTACTTC

v_call: TRBV2
clone_size: NA
j_call: TRBJ1-1
d_call: NA
cdr3_aa: CASTHDRTAIGVNTEAFF
cdr3_nt: TGTGCCAGCACCCACGACCGGACAGCTATTGGGGTGAACACTGAAGCTTTCTTT

v_call: TRBV10-2
clone_size: NA
j_call: TRBJ2-1
d_call: NA
cdr3_aa: CASSESRNEQFF
cdr3_nt: TGCGCCAGCAGTGAGTCGAGGAATGAGCAGTTCTTC

v_call: TRBV2
clone_size: NA
j_call: TRBJ2-5
d_call: TRBD2
cdr3_aa: CASRLAGVYETQYF
cdr3_nt: TGTGCCAGCCGACTAGCGGGAGTGTACGAGACCCAGTACTTC

v_call: TRBV30
clone_size: NA
j_call: TRBJ2-2
d_call: TRBD1
cdr3_aa: CASRTGKGVNTGELFF
cdr3_nt: TGTGCCTCTAGGACAGGGAAGGGGGTGAACACCGGGGAGCTGTTTTTT

v_call: TRBV6-5
clone_size: NA
j_call: TRBJ2-2
d_call: TRBD2
cdr3_aa: CASRTSGRTTGELFF
cdr3_nt: TGTGCCAGCAGAACTAGCGGGAGGACGACCGGGGAGCTGTTTTTT

v_call: TRBV7-9
clone_size: NA
j_call: TRBJ2-3
d_call: NA
cdr3_aa: CASSLGSILGHTQYF
cdr3_nt: TGTGCCAGCAGCTTAGGTTCAATCTTGGGGCATACGCAGTATTTT

v_call: TRBV19
clone_size: NA
j_call: TRBJ2-7
d_call: TRBD1
cdr3_aa: CASSSPGTGAYEQYF
cdr3_nt: TGTGCCAGTAGTTCCCCGGGGACAGGGGCCTACGAGCAGTACTTC

v_call: TRBV19
clone_size: NA
j_call: TRBJ2-2
d_call: NA
cdr3_aa: CASNEVNTGELFF
cdr3_nt: TGTGCCAGTAATGAGGTGAACACCGGGGAGCTGTTTTTT

v_call: TRBV28
clone_size: once
j_call: TRBJ2-5
d_call: NA
cdr3_aa: CASSLQGNTETQYF
cdr3_nt: TGTGCCAGCAGTTTACAGGGAAATACTGAGACCCAGTACTTC

v_call: TRBV5-1
clone_size: NA
j_call: TRBJ2-7
d_call: TRBD2
cdr3_aa: CASSWPRTSGDSYEQYF
cdr3_nt: TGCGCCAGCAGCTGGCCGAGAACTAGCGGGGACTCCTACGAGCAGTACTTC

v_call: TRBV27
clone_size: NA
j_call: TRBJ2-2
d_call: NA
cdr3_aa: CASRGASNTGELFF
cdr3_nt: TGTGCCAGCAGGGGGGCCTCGAACACCGGGGAGCTGTTTTTT